What follows are 3 T cell receptor beta chains derived from one specimen sequenced in a study of shared clonotypes between healthy human individuals. Sequencing used immunoSEQ multiplex PCR; TCRdb keeps in-frame clones, though not all of them. Of about 2.2 million clones listed, about 93% were seen once; the top ten hold more than 1.5%. CD45RO-negative, CCR7-positively selected cells formed the naive CD8 fraction, excluding terminally differentiated effector memory CD45RA+ cells. The sequencing input was naive CD8+ T cells from PBMCs. Every receptor here comes from a man in his late teens or twenties in good health. Some clones in this sample may be carry-over from other donors' samples.

The J gene is TRBJ1-1, the V gene TRBV4-1; no clear D gene. The CDR3 loop spans 15 amino acids. Trimming shortened V by 5 bases and J by 6 bases, and 19 bases separated the two germline ends. The V gene's germline CDR1 is MGHRA and CDR2 YSYEKL. The CDR3 is CASSYPGGRVSEAFF. DNA of the CDR3: TGCGCCAGCAGCTACCCAGGAGGGAGGGTCTCTGAAGCTTTCTTT.

The V call is TRBV19, the J call TRBJ2-1; 8 positions match TRBD1. V was clipped by 4 bases and J by 6 bases; unmatched bases: 2. Germline V CDR1 and CDR2: LNHDA, SQIVND (reference sequence). The CDR3 loop spans 13 amino acids. CDR3 region: CASSTDRANEQFF. DNA of the CDR3: TGTGCCAGTAGTACGGACAGGGCCAATGAGCAGTTCTTC.

This clone was observed once. The gene calls are TRBV28 and TRBJ2-7, with 7 bases fitting TRBD2. The CDR3 contains 15 residues. V shed 3 bases and J 6 bases; nucleotides not matched to a gene: 11. The germline V gene has CDR1 MDHEN and CDR2 SYDVKM. This CDR3 is CASSFSRRGVAEQYF. As DNA, the CDR3 is TGTGCCAGCAGTTTCTCCCGTCGGGGGGTTGCCGAGCAGTACTTC.